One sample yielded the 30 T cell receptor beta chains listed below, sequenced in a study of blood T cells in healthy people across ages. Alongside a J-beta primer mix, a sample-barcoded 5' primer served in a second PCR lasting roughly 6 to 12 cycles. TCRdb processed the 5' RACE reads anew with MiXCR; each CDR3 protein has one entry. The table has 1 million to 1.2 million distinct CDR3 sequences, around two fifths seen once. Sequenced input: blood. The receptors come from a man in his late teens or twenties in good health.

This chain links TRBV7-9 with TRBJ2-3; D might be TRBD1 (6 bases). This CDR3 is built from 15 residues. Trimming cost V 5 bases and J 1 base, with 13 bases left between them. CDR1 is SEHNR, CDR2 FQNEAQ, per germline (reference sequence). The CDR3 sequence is CASSPQGSGTDTQYF. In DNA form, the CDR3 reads TGTGCCAGCAGCCCCCAGGGGAGTGGCACAGATACGCAGTATTTT.

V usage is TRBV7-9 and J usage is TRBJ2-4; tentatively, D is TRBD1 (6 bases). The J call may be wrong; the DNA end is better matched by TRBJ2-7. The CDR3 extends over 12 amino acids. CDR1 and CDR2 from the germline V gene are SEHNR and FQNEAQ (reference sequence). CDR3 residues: CASSSTGSEQYF. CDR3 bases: TGTGCCAGCAGCTCCACAGGGAGCGAGCAGTACTTC.

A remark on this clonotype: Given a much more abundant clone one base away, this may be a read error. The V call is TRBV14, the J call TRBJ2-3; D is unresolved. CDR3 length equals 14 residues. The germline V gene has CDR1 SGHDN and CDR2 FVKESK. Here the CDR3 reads CASNQDKAVDTQYF. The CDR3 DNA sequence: TGTGCCAGCAACCAAGATAAGGCAGTAGATACGCAGTATTTT. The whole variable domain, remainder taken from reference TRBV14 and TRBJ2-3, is EAGVTQFPSHSVIEKGQTVTLRCDPISGHDNLYWYRRVMGKEIKFLLHFVKESKQDESGMPNNRFLAERTGGTYSTLKVQPAELEDSGVYFCASNQDKAVDTQYFGPGTRLTVL.

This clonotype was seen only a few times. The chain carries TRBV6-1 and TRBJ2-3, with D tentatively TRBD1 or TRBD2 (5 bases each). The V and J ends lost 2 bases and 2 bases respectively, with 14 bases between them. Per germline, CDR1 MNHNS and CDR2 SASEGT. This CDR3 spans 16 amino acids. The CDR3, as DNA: TGTGCCAGCAGTGAATCGGAGCTAGGGACCACAGATACGCAGTATTTT. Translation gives CASSESELGTTDTQYF.

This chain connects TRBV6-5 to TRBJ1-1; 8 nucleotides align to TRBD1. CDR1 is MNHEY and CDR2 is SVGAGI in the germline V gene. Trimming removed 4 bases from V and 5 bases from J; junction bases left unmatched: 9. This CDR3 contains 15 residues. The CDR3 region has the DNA TGTGCCAGCAGTTTCGAGGGGACAGGTACGACTGAAGCTTTCTTT. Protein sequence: CASSFEGTGTTEAFF.

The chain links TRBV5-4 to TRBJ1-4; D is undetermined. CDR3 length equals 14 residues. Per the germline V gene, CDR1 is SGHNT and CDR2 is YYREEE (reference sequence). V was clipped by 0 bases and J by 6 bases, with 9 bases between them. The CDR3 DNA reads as TGTGCCAGCAGCTTGGAAGGGTTTGATGAAAAACTGTTTTTT. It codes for CASSLEGFDEKLFF.

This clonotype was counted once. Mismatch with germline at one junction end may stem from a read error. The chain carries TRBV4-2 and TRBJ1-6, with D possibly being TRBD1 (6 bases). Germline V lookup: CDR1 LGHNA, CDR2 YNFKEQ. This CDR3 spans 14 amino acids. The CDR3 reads CASSLASGDSPPHF. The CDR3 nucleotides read TGTGCCAGCAGCCTCGCCTCAGGGGATTCACCCCCCCACTTT.

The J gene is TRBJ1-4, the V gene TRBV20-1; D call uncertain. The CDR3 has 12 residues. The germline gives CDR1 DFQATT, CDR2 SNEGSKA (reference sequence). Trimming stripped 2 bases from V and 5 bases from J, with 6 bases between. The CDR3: CSARRVNEKLFF. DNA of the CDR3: TGCAGTGCTAGACGAGTGAATGAAAAACTGTTTTTT.

DNA of the CDR3: TGCGCCAGCAGCCAAGGACAACACCTTCTCTCCTACGAGCAGTACTTC. It yields the protein CASSQGQHLLSYEQYF. The chain uses TRBV4-3 and TRBJ2-7; D is ambiguous. The CDR3 contains 16 residues. Germline V lookup: CDR1 LGHNA, CDR2 YSLEER. Trimming removed 1 base at V and 0 bases at J, with 13 bases between.

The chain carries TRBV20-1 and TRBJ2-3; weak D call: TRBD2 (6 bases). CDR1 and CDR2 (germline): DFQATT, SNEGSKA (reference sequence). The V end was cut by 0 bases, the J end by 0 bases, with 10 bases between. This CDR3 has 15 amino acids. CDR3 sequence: CSARDTSPSTDTQYF. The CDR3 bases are TGCAGTGCTAGAGATACTAGCCCAAGCACAGATACGCAGTATTTT.

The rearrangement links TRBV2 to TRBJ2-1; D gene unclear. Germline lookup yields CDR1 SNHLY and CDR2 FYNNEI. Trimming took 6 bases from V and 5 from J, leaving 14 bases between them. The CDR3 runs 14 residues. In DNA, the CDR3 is TGTGCCAGCAGGCCGGTAGGGCGCGACAATGAGCAGTTCTTC. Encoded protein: CASRPVGRDNEQFF. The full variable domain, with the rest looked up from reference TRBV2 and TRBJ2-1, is EPEVTQTPSHQVTQMGQEVILRCVPISNHLYFYWYRQILGQKVEFLVSFYNNEISEKSEIFDDQFSVERPDGSNFTLKIRSTKLEDSAMYFCASRPVGRDNEQFFGPGTRLTVL.

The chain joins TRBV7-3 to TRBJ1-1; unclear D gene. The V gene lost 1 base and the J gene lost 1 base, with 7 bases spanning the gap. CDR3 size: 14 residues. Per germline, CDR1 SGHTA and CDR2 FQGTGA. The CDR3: CASSLNPENTEAFF. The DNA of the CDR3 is TGTGCCAGCAGCTTAAATCCGGAGAACACTGAAGCTTTCTTT.

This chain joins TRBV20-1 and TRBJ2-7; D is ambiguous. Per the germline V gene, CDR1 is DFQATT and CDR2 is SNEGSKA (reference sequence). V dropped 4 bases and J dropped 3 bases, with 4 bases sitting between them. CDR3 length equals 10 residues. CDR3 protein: CSAKDYEQYF. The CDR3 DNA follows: TGCAGTGCTAAAGACTACGAGCAGTACTTC.

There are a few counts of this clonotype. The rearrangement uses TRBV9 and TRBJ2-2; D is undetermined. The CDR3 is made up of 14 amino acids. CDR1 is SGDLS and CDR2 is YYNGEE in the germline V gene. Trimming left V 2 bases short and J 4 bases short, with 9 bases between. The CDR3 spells CASSVHVSTGELFF. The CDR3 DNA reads TGTGCCAGCAGCGTTCATGTCAGCACCGGGGAGCTGTTTTTT. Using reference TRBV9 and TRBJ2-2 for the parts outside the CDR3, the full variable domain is DSGVTQTPKHLITATGQRVTLRCSPRSGDLSVYWYQQSLDQGLQFLIQYYNGEERAKGNILERFSAQQFPDLHSELNLSSLELGDSALYFCASSVHVSTGELFFGEGSRLTVL.

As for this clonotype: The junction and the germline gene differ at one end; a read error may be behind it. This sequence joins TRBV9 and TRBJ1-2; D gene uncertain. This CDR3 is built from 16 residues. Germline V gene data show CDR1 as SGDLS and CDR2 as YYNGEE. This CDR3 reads CAGSPHPPEANYGYTF. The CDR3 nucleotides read TGTGCCGGCAGCCCACATCCCCCGGAGGCTAACTATGGCTACACCTTC.

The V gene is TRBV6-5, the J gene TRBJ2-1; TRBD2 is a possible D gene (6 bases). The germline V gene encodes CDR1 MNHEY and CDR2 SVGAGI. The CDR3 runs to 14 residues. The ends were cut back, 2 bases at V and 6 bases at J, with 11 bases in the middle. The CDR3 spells CASSYGGLPNEQFF. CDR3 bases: TGTGCCAGCAGTTACGGGGGGTTGCCCAATGAGCAGTTCTTC.

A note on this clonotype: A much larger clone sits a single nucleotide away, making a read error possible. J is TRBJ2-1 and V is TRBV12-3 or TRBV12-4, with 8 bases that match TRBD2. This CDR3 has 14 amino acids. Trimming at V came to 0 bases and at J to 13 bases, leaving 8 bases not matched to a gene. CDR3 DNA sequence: TGTGCCAGCAGTTTAGCGACTAGCGAGGCGACCCAGTTCTTC. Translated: CASSLATSEATQFF.

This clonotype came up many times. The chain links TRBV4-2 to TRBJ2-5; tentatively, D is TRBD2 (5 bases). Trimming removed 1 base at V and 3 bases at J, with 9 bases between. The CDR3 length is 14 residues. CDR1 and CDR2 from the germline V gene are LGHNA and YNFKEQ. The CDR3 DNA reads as TGTGCCAGCAGCCAAGTTTCCGGGGAAGAGACCCAGTACTTC. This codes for CASSQVSGEETQYF.

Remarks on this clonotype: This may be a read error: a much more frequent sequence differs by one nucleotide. For the CDR3, the DNA is TGCGCCAGCAGCTTAAGCATTAAAGCTAACTATGGCTACACCTTC. It encodes CASSLSIKANYGYTF. J is TRBJ1-2 and V is TRBV5-1; D call uncertain. The V gene lost 2 bases and the J gene lost 0 bases, with 11 bases spanning the gap. The germline CDR1 and CDR2 sequences are SGHRS and YFSETQ. This CDR3 contains 15 residues.

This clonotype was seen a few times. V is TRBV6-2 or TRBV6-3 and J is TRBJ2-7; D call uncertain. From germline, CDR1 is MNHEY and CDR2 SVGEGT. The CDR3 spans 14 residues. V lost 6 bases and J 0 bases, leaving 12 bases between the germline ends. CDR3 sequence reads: CASSFTTFSYEQYF. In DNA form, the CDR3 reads TGTGCCAGCAGCTTTACAACCTTCTCCTACGAGCAGTACTTC.

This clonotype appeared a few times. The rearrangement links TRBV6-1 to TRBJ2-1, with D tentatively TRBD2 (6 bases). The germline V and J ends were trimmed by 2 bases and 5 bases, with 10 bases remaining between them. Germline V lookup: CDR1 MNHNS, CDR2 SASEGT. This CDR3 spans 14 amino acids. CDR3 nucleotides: TGTGCCAGCAGTGAAATAGCGGCGGACAATGAGCAGTTCTTC. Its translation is CASSEIAADNEQFF.

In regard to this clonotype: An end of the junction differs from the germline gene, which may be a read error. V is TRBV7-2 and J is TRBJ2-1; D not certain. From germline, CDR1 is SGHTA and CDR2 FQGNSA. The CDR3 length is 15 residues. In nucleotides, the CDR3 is TGTGCCAGCACCTTAGAAATTAGGTCCTACAATGAGCTGTTCTTC. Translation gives CASTLEIRSYNELFF.

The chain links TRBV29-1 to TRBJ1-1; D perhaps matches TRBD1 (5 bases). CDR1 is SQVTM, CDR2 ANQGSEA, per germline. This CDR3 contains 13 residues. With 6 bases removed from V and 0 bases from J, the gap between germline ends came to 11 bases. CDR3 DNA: TGCAGCGTGGGATTCAGGGTGAACACTGAAGCTTTCTTT. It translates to CSVGFRVNTEAFF.

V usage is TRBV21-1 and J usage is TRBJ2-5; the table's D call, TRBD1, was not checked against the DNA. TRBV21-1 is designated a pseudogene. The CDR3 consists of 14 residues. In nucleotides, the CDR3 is TGTGCCAGCAGCAAAGCGGGCAGGGAAGAGACCCAGTACTTC. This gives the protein CASSKAGREETQYF.

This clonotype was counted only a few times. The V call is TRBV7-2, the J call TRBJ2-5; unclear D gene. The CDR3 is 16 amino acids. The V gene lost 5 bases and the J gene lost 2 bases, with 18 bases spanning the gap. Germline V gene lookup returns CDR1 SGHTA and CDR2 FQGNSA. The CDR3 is CASSVQSSGLQETQYF. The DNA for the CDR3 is TGTGCCAGCAGCGTCCAATCCTCCGGGCTACAAGAGACCCAGTACTTC.

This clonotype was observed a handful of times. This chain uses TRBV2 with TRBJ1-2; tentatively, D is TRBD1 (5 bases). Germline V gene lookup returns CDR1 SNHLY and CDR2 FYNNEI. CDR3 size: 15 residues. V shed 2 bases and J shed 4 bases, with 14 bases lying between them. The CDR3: CASSEIREGGYGYTF. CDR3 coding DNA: TGTGCCAGCAGTGAAATCAGGGAAGGTGGCTATGGCTACACCTTC.

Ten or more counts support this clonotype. CDR3: CASSLGLETGTYNEQFF. DNA for the CDR3: TGTGCCAGCAGCTTAGGTTTAGAGACAGGGACCTACAATGAGCAGTTCTTC. The chain has TRBV7-2 and TRBJ2-1; 7 nucleotides match TRBD1. The germline CDR1 and CDR2 sequences are SGHTA and FQGNSA. J lost 2 bases, V lost 1 base, and 8 bases had no gene match. The CDR3 is 17 residues long.

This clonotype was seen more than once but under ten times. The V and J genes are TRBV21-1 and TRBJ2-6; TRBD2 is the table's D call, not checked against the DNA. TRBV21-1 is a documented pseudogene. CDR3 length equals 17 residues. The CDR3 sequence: CASSKARGDFTANVLTF. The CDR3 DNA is TGTGCCAGCAGCAAAGCTCGCGGGGACTTCACAGCCAACGTCCTGACTTTC.

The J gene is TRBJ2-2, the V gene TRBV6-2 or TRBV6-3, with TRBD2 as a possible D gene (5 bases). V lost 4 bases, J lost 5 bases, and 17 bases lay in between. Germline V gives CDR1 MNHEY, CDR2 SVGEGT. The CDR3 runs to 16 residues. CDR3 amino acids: CASSSPMGVWTGELFF. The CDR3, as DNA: TGTGCCAGCAGTTCCCCAATGGGAGTTTGGACCGGGGAGCTGTTTTTT.

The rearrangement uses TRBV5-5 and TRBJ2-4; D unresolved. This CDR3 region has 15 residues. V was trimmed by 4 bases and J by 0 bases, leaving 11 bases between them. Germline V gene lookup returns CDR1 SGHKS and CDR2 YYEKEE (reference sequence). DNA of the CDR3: TGTGCCAGCAGCCAAGACGAGATAGCCAAAAACATTCAGTACTTC. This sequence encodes CASSQDEIAKNIQYF.